The clone carrying this T cell receptor beta chain was counted at least ten times. Antigen specificity is unknown. The source of the sample is a study of regulatory T cells in long-lasting Graves disease. This sample's time point: newly diagnosed GD, antithyroid drugs for less than 3 months. The authors made the TCR library using RNA they extracted from PBMCs. The study, taken as a whole, reports: Persistent disease preferred TRBV28, TRBJ1-2 and TRBJ2-5; new disease, TRBV20-1 and TRBJ2-1. The analysis examined peripheral blood only and excluded thyroid tissue.

Trimming pared 0 bases from V and 7 bases from J, leaving 15 bases between. Germline-derived CDR1 and CDR2 are DFQATT and SNEGSKA (reference sequence). The CDR3 runs to 14 residues. Sequencing libraries for TCR beta were prepared with iRepertoire HTBI primers and Arm-PCR of CDR3 regions. Original processing methods: Sample data revealed approximately 56 TRBV and 12 to 15 TRBJ segments. In TCRdb, the multiplex PCR reads were re-called with MiXCR into one record per CDR3 protein. The authors' filters were not applied to this entry. The top ten clones hold 9.5% to 15% of a sample with over 500,000 distinct CDR3 sequences, 16% of them seen once. These data are also associated with another study on T cells in Graves' hyperthyroidism and ophthalmopathy. This second report adds: Clonotypes that were expanded in thyroid above 0.001 mostly appeared in blood too.

The receptor comes from a young man with Graves disease. V is TRBV20-1 and J is TRBJ1-2; D gene uncertain. This material consisted of peripheral blood mononuclear cells (PBMCs), taken at new diagnosis, from a patient treated with antithyroid drugs. CDR3 bases: TGCAGTGCTAGAGAGCCAGGCGGCGCCGGTGGCTACACCTTC. Translated: CSAREPGGAGGYTF.